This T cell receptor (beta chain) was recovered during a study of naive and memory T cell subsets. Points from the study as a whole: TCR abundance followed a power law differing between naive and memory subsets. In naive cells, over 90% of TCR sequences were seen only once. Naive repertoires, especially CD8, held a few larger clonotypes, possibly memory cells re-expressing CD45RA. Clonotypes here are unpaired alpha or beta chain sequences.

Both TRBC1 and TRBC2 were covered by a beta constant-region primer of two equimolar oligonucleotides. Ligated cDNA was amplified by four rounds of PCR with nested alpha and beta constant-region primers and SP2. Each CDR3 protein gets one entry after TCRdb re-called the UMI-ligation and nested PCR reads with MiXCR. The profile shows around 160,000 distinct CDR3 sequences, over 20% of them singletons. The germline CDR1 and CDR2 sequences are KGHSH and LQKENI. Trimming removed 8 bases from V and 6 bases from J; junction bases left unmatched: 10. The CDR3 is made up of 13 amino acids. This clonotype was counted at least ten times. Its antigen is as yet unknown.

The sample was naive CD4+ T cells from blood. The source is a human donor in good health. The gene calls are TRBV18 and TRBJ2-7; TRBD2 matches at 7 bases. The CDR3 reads CASATSARSEQYF. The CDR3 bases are TGTGCCAGCGCCACTAGCGCCCGAAGCGAGCAGTACTTC.